This record covers a single T cell receptor (beta chain). The antigen is not known. This sample is part of a study of CD8+ T cells in alopecia areata. General observations from the study: More clonal than normal scalp was lesional scalp, particularly alopecia totalis/universalis.

Extraction and reverse transcription of RNA yielded cDNA as the sequencing template. Only in-frame clones appear in the TCRdb table, and some are missing; sequencing was by immunoSEQ multiplex PCR. The top ten clones hold approximately 4.9% of a sample with around 190,000 clones, 56% of them seen once. The sequenced material came from CD8+ T cells sorted from blood. The TCR originated in a human donor in good health.

CDR3 DNA: TGCAGCACGACAGGGGGCCCCTATTTCTCCAATGAGCAGTTCTTC. Protein: CSTTGGPYFSNEQFF. V gene TRBV29-1 combines with J gene TRBJ2-1, with 10 bases fitting TRBD1. The V gene end was trimmed by 8 bases and the J gene end by 6 bases; junction bases not matched to a gene: 13. The germline V gene has CDR1 SQVTM and CDR2 ANQGSEA. The CDR3 is made up of 15 amino acids.